These 7 T cell receptor beta chains were all obtained from the same sample, sequenced in a study of T cells after posttransplantation cyclophosphamide. The data were produced by immunoSEQ multiplex PCR, yet TCRdb's version contains in-frame clones alone and is incomplete. Singletons are absent from the sample, which has tens of thousands of clones. Material for sequencing was PBMCs. These receptors were taken from a woman in her forties or fifties in good health and a related stem cell transplant donor.

This clone was recorded a few times. CDR3 DNA: TGTGCCAGCAGCTTCGGACAGGGCGAAAGGGATACGCAGTATTTT. Amino acid sequence: CASSFGQGERDTQYF. V gene TRBV7-4 combines with J gene TRBJ2-3; TRBD1 matches 8 bases. With 3 bases clipped from V and 6 bases from J, the junction kept 8 bases outside the gene matches. There are 15 residues in the CDR3. From germline, CDR1 is SGHVT and CDR2 SQSDAQ.

This clone occurred many times. The gene calls are TRBV28 and TRBJ2-3, with 9 bases matching TRBD2. There are 12 residues in the CDR3. The germline V gene has CDR1 MDHEN and CDR2 SYDVKM. In DNA form, the CDR3 reads TGTGCTGCGGGAGGGCCGGTAGATACGCAGTATTTT. It translates to CAAGGPVDTQYF.

This clone was seen a handful of times. The rearrangement uses TRBV4-2 and TRBJ2-1; D might be TRBD2 (7 bases). Germline CDR1 is LGHNA and CDR2 is YNFKEQ. Between the trimmed V and J ends, which lost 0 bases and 9 bases, there was a span of 21 bases. This CDR3 is built from 17 residues. The CDR3 sequence is CASSQDSTRGGKGEQFF. In DNA form, the CDR3 reads TGTGCCAGCAGCCAAGATAGTACGAGGGGGGGCAAGGGTGAGCAGTTCTTC.

The rearrangement links TRBV7-2 to TRBJ1-2; D is ambiguous. The CDR3 sequence is 18 residues long. CDR1 is SGHTA, CDR2 FQGNSA, per germline. V lost 3 bases to trimming and J lost 0 bases, with 20 bases between them. The CDR3 region has the DNA TGTGCCAGCAGCTTCGCAATAGCAGCCCGTCGAGCTAACTATGGCTACACCTTC. It is translated as CASSFAIAARRANYGYTF.

This clone appeared many times. CDR3 sequence (DNA): TGCGCCAGCAGACCCGAGGTAGACTCCAATGAGCAGTTCTTC. Residues: CASRPEVDSNEQFF. The V call is TRBV5-1, the J call TRBJ2-1; D unclear. Germline assignment: CDR1 SGHRS and CDR2 YFSETQ. V lost 5 bases to trimming and J lost 6 bases, with 15 bases between them. CDR3 length equals 14 residues.

This chain connects TRBV6-1 to TRBJ2-1; 9 nucleotides agree with TRBD2. This CDR3 is 16 amino acids long. J gave up 6 bases and V 4 bases, and 10 bases lay outside the gene matches. CDR1 is MNHNS, CDR2 SASEGT, per germline. DNA of the CDR3: TGTGCCAGCAGTGCCCCCGGCGGGAGGGCCCGCAATGAGCAGTTCTTC. Its translation is CASSAPGGRARNEQFF.

This clone was seen at least ten times. CDR3 protein: CASSLDRAGGYTF. CDR3 coding DNA: TGTGCCAGCAGCTTGGACCGGGCGGGGGGCTACACCTTC. This sequence joins TRBV5-4 and TRBJ1-2, with D hard to call. CDR1 is SGHNT and CDR2 is YYREEE in the germline V gene (reference sequence). The CDR3 is 13 residues long. Trimming stripped 0 bases from V and 8 bases from J, with 11 bases between.